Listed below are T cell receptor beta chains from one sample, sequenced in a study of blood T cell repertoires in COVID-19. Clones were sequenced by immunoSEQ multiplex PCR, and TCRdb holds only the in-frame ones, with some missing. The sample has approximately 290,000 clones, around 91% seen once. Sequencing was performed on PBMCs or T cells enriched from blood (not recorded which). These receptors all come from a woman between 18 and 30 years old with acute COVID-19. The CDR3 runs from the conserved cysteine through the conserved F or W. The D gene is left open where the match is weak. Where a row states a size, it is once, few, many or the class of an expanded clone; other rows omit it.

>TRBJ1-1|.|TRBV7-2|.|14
TGTGCCAGCAGCTTAGGCAGGGATTCCACTGAAGCTTTCTTT
CASSLGRDSTEAFF
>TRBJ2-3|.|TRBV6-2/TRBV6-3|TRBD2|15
TGTGCCAGCAGTTACGTGGGACTAGCTGTAGATACGCAGTATTTT
CASSYVGLAVDTQYF
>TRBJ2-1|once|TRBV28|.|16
TGTGCCAGCAGTCAACACCAGGCGGGAAGAAACAATGAGCAGTTCTTC
CASSQHQAGRNNEQFF
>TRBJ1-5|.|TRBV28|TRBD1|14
TGTGCCAGCAACGACAGGGAGGGCAATCAGCCCCAGCATTTT
CASNDREGNQPQHF
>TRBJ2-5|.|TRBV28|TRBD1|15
TGTGCCAGCAGCTCAGGGGGCTTAATCCAAGAGACCCAGTACTTC
CASSSGGLIQETQYF
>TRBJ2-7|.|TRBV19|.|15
TGTGCCAGTAGTCTATCTCCGGGAAACCCCTACGAGCAGTACTTC
CASSLSPGNPYEQYF
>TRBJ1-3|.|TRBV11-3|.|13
TGTGCCAGCAGCTTATCGGCAGGGTCCACCATATATTTT
CASSLSAGSTIYF
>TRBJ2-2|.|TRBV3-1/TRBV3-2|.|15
TGTGCCAGCAGCTGGGACTTCACGAACACCGGGGAGCTGTTTTTT
CASSWDFTNTGELFF
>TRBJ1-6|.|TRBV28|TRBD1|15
TGTGCCAGCAGTTACGGGGGGACAGGGAATTCACCCCTCCACTTT
CASSYGGTGNSPLHF
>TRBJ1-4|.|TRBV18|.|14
TGTGCCAGCTCACCGAGCAGGGCGAATGAAAAACTGTTTTTT
CASSPSRANEKLFF
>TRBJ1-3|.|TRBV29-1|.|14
TGCAGCGTTACCAGGGGAAACTCTGGAAACACCATATATTTT
CSVTRGNSGNTIYF
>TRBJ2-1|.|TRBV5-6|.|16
TGTGCCAGCAGCTTGGCCGAGGGCGGGGAATACAATGAGCAGTTCTTC
CASSLAEGGEYNEQFF
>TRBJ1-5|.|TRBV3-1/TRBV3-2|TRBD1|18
TGTGCCAGCAGCCAATCGGACAGGGCCTCCTTTAGCAATCAGCCCCAGCATTTT
CASSQSDRASFSNQPQHF
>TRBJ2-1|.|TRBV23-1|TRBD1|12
TGCGCCAGCCTACAGGGGGCCAATGAGCAGTTCTTC
CASLQGANEQFF
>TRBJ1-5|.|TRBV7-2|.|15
TGTGCCAGCAGCCTAGGGGGACTTAGCAATCAGCCCCAGCATTTT
CASSLGGLSNQPQHF
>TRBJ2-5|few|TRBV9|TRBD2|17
TGTGCCAGCAGCGTTGGACTAGCGGGAGGAGGGCAAGAGACCCAGTACTTC
CASSVGLAGGGQETQYF
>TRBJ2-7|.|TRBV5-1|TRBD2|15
TGCGCCAGCAGCCCGGGACTAGCGGGGTCCTACGAGCAGTACTTC
CASSPGLAGSYEQYF
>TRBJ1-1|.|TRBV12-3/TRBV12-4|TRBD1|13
TGTGCCAGCAGGCGACAGGGGGAAACTGAAGCTTTCTTT
CASRRQGETEAFF
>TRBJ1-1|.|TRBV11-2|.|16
TGTGCCAGCAGCTTAAGTCTGGGAGGGATGAACACTGAAGCTTTCTTT
CASSLSLGGMNTEAFF
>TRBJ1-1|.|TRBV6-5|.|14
TGTGCCAGCACAGTACTTCAGGGGAGCACTGAAGCTTTCTTT
CASTVLQGSTEAFF
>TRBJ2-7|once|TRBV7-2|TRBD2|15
TGTGCCAGCAGCTCTAAAGCGGGACCCTCCTACGAGCAGTACTTC
CASSSKAGPSYEQYF
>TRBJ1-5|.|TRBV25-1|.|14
TGTGCCAGCAGTGGGTGGGGCGCGGGACAGCCCCAGCATTTT
CASSGWGAGQPQHF
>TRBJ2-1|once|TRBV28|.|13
TGTGCCAGCAGAGCAGGGCCTTACAATGAGCAGTTCTTC
CASRAGPYNEQFF
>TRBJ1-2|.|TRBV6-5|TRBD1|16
TGTGCCAGCAGTTACTCAAGGGACAGGGGGCGAGGGGGCTACACCTTC
CASSYSRDRGRGGYTF
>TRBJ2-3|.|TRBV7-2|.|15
TGTGCCAGCATCCCCGCCGGCCCCCCAGCGGATACGCAGTATTTT
CASIPAGPPADTQYF
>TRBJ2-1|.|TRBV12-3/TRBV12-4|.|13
TGTGCCAGCGGCCCTACTAGGTCCAATGAGCAGTTCTTC
CASGPTRSNEQFF
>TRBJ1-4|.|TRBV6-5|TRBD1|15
TGTGCCAGCAGTCGGACAGGGATCTTAAATGAAAAACTGTTTTTT
CASSRTGILNEKLFF
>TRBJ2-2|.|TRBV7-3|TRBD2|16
TGTGCCAGCAGCTCGGCTCCCGGGAGGGGAGTCGGGGAGCTGTTTTTT
CASSSAPGRGVGELFF
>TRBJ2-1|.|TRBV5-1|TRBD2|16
TGCGCCAGCAGCTTGGCCAAGACTAGCGGATACAATGAGCAGTTCTTC
CASSLAKTSGYNEQFF
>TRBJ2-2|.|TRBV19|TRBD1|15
TGTGCCAGTAGTACTAGGCAGGGGGCGGCCGGGGAGCTGTTTTTT
CASSTRQGAAGELFF
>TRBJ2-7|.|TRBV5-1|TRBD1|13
TGCGCCAGCAGCGAAGGGACAGGGGTCGAGCAGTACTTC
CASSEGTGVEQYF
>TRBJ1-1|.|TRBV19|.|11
TGTGGGGGCGGTCGGAACACTGAAGCTTTCTTT
CGGGRNTEAFF